The clone carrying this TCR beta chain was picked up a small number of times. Germline loops: CDR1 MNHEY, CDR2 SMNVEV (reference sequence). V shed 5 bases and J shed 8 bases, with 12 bases lying between them. The CDR3 runs 12 residues. Here immunoSEQ multiplex PCR was the method, and the copy in TCRdb shows in-frame clones only, minus some. The table includes approximately 160,000 clones, approximately 86% detected once. The data were obtained in a study of cytomegalovirus exposure and HLA in healthy donors. Sequencing input: PBMCs. V and J are TRBV27 and TRBJ1-2, with D hard to call. This TCR was recovered from a woman in her late teens or twenties in good health and CMV-seronegative. The CDR3 DNA is TGTGCCAGCAGTGGACTGTTTGGGGGCTACACCTTC. It is translated as CASSGLFGGYTF.